A selection of T cell receptor beta chains follows, all from one sample in a study of post-analysis software for immune sequencing data. MiXCR, run by TCRdb on the PCR reads, gives a single entry per CDR3 protein. The sample has about 820,000 distinct CDR3 sequences; around 50% are singletons. Sample: blood. The source is a girl aged 5-17 years with multiple sclerosis. Each CDR3 is given with its conserved first and last residue. A D gene is named only where the DNA matches it firmly. Some rows mark clone size as missing; the rest say once, few, many or name a class of expanded clone.

V	length	D	J	size	CDR3	DNA
TRBV7-3	13	NA	TRBJ2-1	few	CASSALQGTEQFF	TGTGCCAGCAGCGCCCTACAGGGAACTGAGCAGTTCTTC
TRBV10-3	15	TRBD2	TRBJ2-1	NA	CAISVGLAGGTEQFF	TGTGCCATCAGTGTAGGGCTAGCGGGGGGCACTGAGCAGTTCTTC
TRBV2	12	TRBD1	TRBJ1-2	NA	CASKKGASGYTF	TGTGCCAGCAAAAAGGGGGCGAGTGGCTACACCTTC
TRBV20-1	15	NA	TRBJ1-6	NA	CSARDPRTGSSPLHF	TGCAGTGCTAGAGATCCCCGAACAGGCAGTTCACCCCTCCACTTT
TRBV7-2	18	TRBD2	TRBJ2-2	NA	CASSPEVLAGVPSGGLFF	TGTGCCAGCAGCCCAGAGGTCCTAGCGGGAGTTCCCTCCGGGGGGCTGTTTTTT
TRBV4-1	15	NA	TRBJ1-6	NA	CATQSGQVDNSPLHF	TGCGCCACCCAGTCCGGTCAGGTGGATAATTCACCCCTCCACTTT
TRBV29-1	15	NA	TRBJ2-3	NA	CSVEDPVLRSDTQYF	TGCAGCGTTGAAGACCCGGTTCTGAGATCAGATACGCAGTATTTT
TRBV2	17	TRBD2	TRBJ2-3	once	CASSDLAGGFGADTQYF	TGTGCCAGCAGTGATTTAGCGGGAGGGTTTGGAGCAGATACGCAGTATTTT
TRBV12-3/TRBV12-4	17	TRBD1	TRBJ2-5	NA	CASTWTRDRGRLETQYF	TGTGCCAGCACTTGGACCCGCGACAGGGGACGTTTGGAGACCCAGTACTTC
TRBV7-3	14	NA	TRBJ2-1	NA	CASSLTVRNNEQFF	TGTGCCAGCAGCTTAACAGTTAGGAACAATGAGCAGTTCTTC
TRBV5-1	17	TRBD1	TRBJ2-7	NA	CASSLSIQGQLPREQYF	TGCGCCAGCAGCCTGAGTATTCAGGGACAGCTACCTCGGGAGCAGTACTTC
TRBV15	15	TRBD1	TRBJ2-1	once	CATSLDRGPYNEQFF	TGTGCCACCAGCCTTGACAGGGGTCCCTACAATGAGCAGTTCTTC
TRBV29-1	16	TRBD1	TRBJ2-3	once	CSVGQGLRPSADTQYF	TGCAGCGTCGGACAGGGTTTAAGACCAAGTGCAGATACGCAGTATTTT
TRBV12-3/TRBV12-4	15	NA	TRBJ2-1	NA	CASSLADSRGNEQFF	TGTGCCAGCAGTTTAGCGGACAGCAGGGGCAATGAGCAGTTCTTC
TRBV29-1	12	NA	TRBJ2-5	NA	CSVGKAQETQYF	TGCAGCGTTGGGAAGGCCCAAGAGACCCAGTACTTC
TRBV5-1	14	NA	TRBJ2-1	NA	CASSPGTGHNEQFF	TGCGCCAGCAGCCCCGGGACTGGCCACAATGAGCAGTTCTTC
TRBV7-6	16	NA	TRBJ2-4	few	CASSSGILIDKNIQYF	TGTGCCAGCAGCTCCGGCATCCTAATCGACAAAAACATTCAGTACTTC
TRBV6-5	14	TRBD1	TRBJ2-4	NA	CASSFRDRGVEQYF	TGTGCCAGCAGTTTCCGGGACAGGGGCGTGGAGCAGTACTTC
TRBV12-3/TRBV12-4	14	NA	TRBJ2-2	NA	CASSEGHLTGELFF	TGTGCCAGCAGTGAGGGACACCTCACCGGGGAGCTGTTTTTT
TRBV28	13	NA	TRBJ2-3	NA	CASSSGGGGTQYF	TGTGCCAGCAGTTCTGGAGGAGGGGGAACGCAGTATTTT
TRBV10-3	15	NA	TRBJ2-6	few	CAISEGSSGANVLTF	TGTGCCATCAGTGAGGGCAGCTCTGGGGCCAACGTCCTGACTTTC
TRBV6-6	17	TRBD2	TRBJ2-3	few	CASSYPPGGRATDTQYF	TGTGCCAGCAGTTACCCACCCGGCGGGAGGGCAACAGATACGCAGTATTTT